This is a list of T cell receptor beta chains from one sample in a study of T cell responses to AZD1222 COVID-19 vaccine. TCRdb's copy holds only in-frame clones and misses some; the assay was immunoSEQ multiplex PCR. The profile shows 75,000 to 95,000 clones, 88% of them singletons. The sample consisted of peripheral blood, taken on day 0 of AZD1222 vaccination. The receptors were sampled from an adult in good health. Both conserved end residues are part of each CDR3. D genes are given only for firm matches. Size values are once, few and many counts, or a class for expanded clones, and some rows have none.

>TRBV2|TRBJ1-4|NA|NA
TGTGCCAGCAGTGGGGCATCTTTTAATGAAAAACTGTTTTTT
CASSGASFNEKLFF
>TRBV7-2|TRBJ2-1|NA|NA
TGTGCCAGCAGCTCCTCACACTATGAGCAGTTCTTC
CASSSSHYEQFF
>TRBV10-3|TRBJ2-1|TRBD2|NA
TGTGCCATCTCTAGCGGGGATTACAATGAGCAGTTCTTC
CAISSGDYNEQFF
>TRBV4-1|TRBJ1-5|NA|NA
TGCGCCAGCAGGAGGATAGGAGGTTCCAATCAGCCCCAGCATTTT
CASRRIGGSNQPQHF
>TRBV15|TRBJ1-5|NA|NA
TGTGCCACCAGCAGCACACTCTATCAGCCCCAGCATTTT
CATSSTLYQPQHF
>TRBV5-6|TRBJ2-5|TRBD2|once
TGTGCCAGCAGCAAAGCGGGGGGGCTAGAGACCCAGTACTTC
CASSKAGGLETQYF
>TRBV3-1/TRBV3-2|TRBJ1-1|TRBD1|NA
TGTGCCAGCAGCCGCGGTCCCGGGACAGGGACAGCTTTCTTT
CASSRGPGTGTAFF
>TRBV12-3/TRBV12-4|TRBJ2-1|NA|NA
TGTGCCAGCACCCCAACTTACGGTGAGCAGTTCTTC
CASTPTYGEQFF
>TRBV12-3/TRBV12-4|TRBJ2-5|NA|once
TGTGCCAGCAGTTTAGCGCGGGAGACCCAGTACTTC
CASSLARETQYF
>TRBV10-3|TRBJ2-7|NA|NA
TGTGCCATCAGTGGTGGGGATGACTCCTACGAGCAGTACTTC
CAISGGDDSYEQYF
>TRBV19|TRBJ2-4|NA|NA
TGTGCCAGTACCAACCGGCGTCTGGCGCGGGAAAACATTCAGTACTTC
CASTNRRLARENIQYF
>TRBV15|TRBJ1-1|NA|NA
TGTGCCACCAGCAGATCCGGGCTCACTGAAGCTTTCTTT
CATSRSGLTEAFF
>TRBV5-1|TRBJ1-1|NA|once
TGCGCCAGCAGCTTGGGGACCCTAATCGACACTGAAGCTTTCTTT
CASSLGTLIDTEAFF
>TRBV15|TRBJ2-4|NA|NA
TGTGCCACCAGCAGAGATAGGGCAGCTAAAATTCAGTACTTC
CATSRDRAAKIQYF
>TRBV6-2/TRBV6-3|TRBJ2-3|TRBD2|NA
TGTGCCAGCAGTCACGAAGGACTAGCGGGAGGCGATACGCAGTATTTT
CASSHEGLAGGDTQYF
>TRBV19|TRBJ1-2|NA|NA
TGTGCCAGTAGTATAGATCGGGGAGGCTATGGCTACACCTTC
CASSIDRGGYGYTF
>TRBV9|TRBJ2-2|TRBD1|NA
TGTGCCAGCAGCACAGGGGGATATGACACCGGGGAGCTGTTTTTT
CASSTGGYDTGELFF
>TRBV7-6|TRBJ2-2|NA|NA
TGTGCCAGCAGCTCTTCCCTAGGGAGAAGCACCGGGGAGCTGTTTTTT
CASSSSLGRSTGELFF
>TRBV5-1|TRBJ1-6|NA|NA
TGCGCCAGCTCCAGTCCACTCGCACCCCTCCACTTT
CASSSPLAPLHF
>TRBV29-1|TRBJ1-1|TRBD1|once
TGCAGCGTTGAGAGGCAGGGGGCGAAAACTGAAGCTTTCTTT
CSVERQGAKTEAFF
>TRBV11-3|TRBJ2-5|NA|once
TGTGCCAGCAGAGAGACCCAGTACTTC
CASRETQYF
>TRBV6-4|TRBJ1-2|NA|once
TGTGCCAGCAGTGCGAGGGCTACTAACTATGGCTACACCTTC
CASSARATNYGYTF
>TRBV19|TRBJ1-4|NA|NA
TGTGCCAGTAGTATGTCCGGGACATTGAATGAAAAACTGTTTTTT
CASSMSGTLNEKLFF
>TRBV6-5|TRBJ1-5|NA|NA
TGTGCCAGCAGTTACCCACCAGGGCCCCAGCATTTT
CASSYPPGPQHF
>TRBV6-5|TRBJ1-1|NA|NA
TGTGCCAGCAGTTCCGCGGGCTCAGGGAAGGGCACTGAAGCTTTCTTT
CASSSAGSGKGTEAFF
>TRBV5-4|TRBJ1-5|NA|NA
TGTGCCAGCAGCTACAGACAGGATAGGAGTCAGCCCCAGCATTTT
CASSYRQDRSQPQHF
>TRBV5-5|TRBJ2-2|NA|NA
TGTGCCAGCAGCTTGGACGTCTGGGCCAGCGGGGAGCTGTTTTTT
CASSLDVWASGELFF
>TRBV2|TRBJ2-2|NA|NA
TGTGCCAGCAGTGTTCGGGCGGAGGAGCTGTTTTTT
CASSVRAEELFF
>TRBV2|TRBJ1-5|TRBD1|once
TGTGCCAGCAATGACAGGGAGGATCAGCCCCAGCATTTT
CASNDREDQPQHF
>TRBV2|TRBJ1-5|TRBD1|NA
TGTGCCAGCAGTGGGGGACAGGGTCCCAATCAGCCCCAGCATTTT
CASSGGQGPNQPQHF
>TRBV27|TRBJ2-7|NA|NA
TGTGCCAGCAGTCATTCTAGGACACCTCTAGGGCTCCACGAGCAGTACTTC
CASSHSRTPLGLHEQYF
>TRBV2|TRBJ1-1|NA|NA
TGTGCCAGCAACTTGGGGGGGAGCACTGAAGCTTTCTTT
CASNLGGSTEAFF
>TRBV7-9|TRBJ1-5|NA|NA
TGTGCCAGCAGTTACTACAGGGAGGGCAATCAGCCCCAGCATTTT
CASSYYREGNQPQHF
>TRBV24-1|TRBJ2-3|NA|NA
TGTGCCACCAGTGATCCCCACACAGATACGCAGTATTTT
CATSDPHTDTQYF
>TRBV18|TRBJ1-6|NA|few
TGTGCCAGCACCCGGGAGGGGTCAAATAATTCACCCCTCCACTTT
CASTREGSNNSPLHF
>TRBV19|TRBJ1-5|NA|NA
TGTGCCAGTAGTATACTACAAGGCGATCAGCCCCAGCATTTT
CASSILQGDQPQHF
>TRBV7-2|TRBJ2-3|NA|NA
TGTGCCAGCAGCTTAGTGTTATGGGGGCGCGCAGATACGCAGTATTTT
CASSLVLWGRADTQYF
>TRBV9|TRBJ1-3|NA|NA
TGTGCCAGGATTAGAAACACCATATATTTT
CARIRNTIYF
>TRBV2|TRBJ2-4|NA|NA
TGTGCCAGCACTGCGGGTGGGGGAAACATTCAGTACTTC
CASTAGGGNIQYF
>TRBV5-1|TRBJ2-5|NA|NA
TGCGCCAGCAGTCTTGCAGGGATGGAGGAGACCCAGTACTTC
CASSLAGMEETQYF
>TRBV21-1|TRBJ1-5|NA|NA
TGTGCCAGCAGCAATAAGAATCAGCCCCAGCATTTT
CASSNKNQPQHF
>TRBV10-3|TRBJ2-3|TRBD1|NA
TGTGCCATCATGGGACAGGGGGAAGATACGCAGTATTTT
CAIMGQGEDTQYF
>TRBV6-1|TRBJ2-4|TRBD2|NA
TGTGCCGGGGGAGGGGATCCGAACATTCAGTACTTC
CAGGGDPNIQYF
>TRBV19|TRBJ1-1|NA|NA
TGTGCCAGTAGTATAGGGGCAGCTTTCATGAACACTGAAGCTTTCTTT
CASSIGAAFMNTEAFF
>TRBV7-9|TRBJ1-1|TRBD1|NA
TGTGCCAGCAGGCGACAGGGAGACACTGAAGCTTTCTTT
CASRRQGDTEAFF
>TRBV7-6|TRBJ2-7|NA|NA
TGTGCCAGCAGCCCACAGACAGGAAAGGAGTCCTACGAGCAGTACTTC
CASSPQTGKESYEQYF
>TRBV6-5|TRBJ2-1|TRBD1|NA
TGTGCCAGCAGATTGACAGGGGATCGCTACAATGAGCAGTTCTTC
CASRLTGDRYNEQFF
>TRBV19|TRBJ1-1|NA|NA
TGTGCCAGTGGGGAGAGAGGCACTGAAGCTTTCTTT
CASGERGTEAFF
>TRBV19|TRBJ1-6|TRBD1|NA
TGTGCCAGTAGCCGGGGACAGGGAGTCTCACCCCTCCACTTT
CASSRGQGVSPLHF
>TRBV19|TRBJ1-4|NA|NA
TGTGCCAGTAGTATCGAGTCAGGGAGTGAAAAACTGTTTTTT
CASSIESGSEKLFF
>TRBV4-1|TRBJ2-1|NA|NA
TGCGCCAGCAGCCACCCCCTGAATGAGCAGTTCTTC
CASSHPLNEQFF
>TRBV7-6|TRBJ1-6|NA|few
TGTGCCAGCAGCTTAGGGAGGGTGGGTTCACCCCTCCACTTT
CASSLGRVGSPLHF